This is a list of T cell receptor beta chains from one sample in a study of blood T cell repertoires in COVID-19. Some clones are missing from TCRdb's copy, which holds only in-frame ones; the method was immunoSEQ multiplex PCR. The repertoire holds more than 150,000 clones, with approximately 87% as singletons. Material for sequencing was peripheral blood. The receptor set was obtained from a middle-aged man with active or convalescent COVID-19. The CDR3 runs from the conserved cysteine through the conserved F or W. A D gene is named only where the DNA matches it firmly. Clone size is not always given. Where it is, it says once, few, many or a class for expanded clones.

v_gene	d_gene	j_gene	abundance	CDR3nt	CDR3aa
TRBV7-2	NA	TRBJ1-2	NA	TGTGCCAGCAGCGTCCTAGGGGCCCACTATGGCTACACCTTC	CASSVLGAHYGYTF
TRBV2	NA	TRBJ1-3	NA	TGTGCCAGCAGTGAGGGGGGTAACACCATATATTTT	CASSEGGNTIYF
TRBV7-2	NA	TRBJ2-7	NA	TGTGCCAGCGGAGTATCTCGCGGGCACTACGAGCAGTACTTC	CASGVSRGHYEQYF
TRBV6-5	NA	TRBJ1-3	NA	TGTGCCAGCAGCCATCTACTGGTTCCTGGAAACACCATATATTTT	CASSHLLVPGNTIYF
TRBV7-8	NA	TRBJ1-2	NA	TGTGCCAGCAGCTTTAAAAGGGACACGATATTACACGAGTATGGCTACACCTTC	CASSFKRDTILHEYGYTF
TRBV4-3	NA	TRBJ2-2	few	TGCGCCAGCAGCCAATTGAGGGGGTTGGGCACCGGGGAGCTGTTTTTT	CASSQLRGLGTGELFF
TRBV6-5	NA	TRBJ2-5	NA	TGTGCCAGCGGCAGACAAGAGACCCAGTACTTC	CASGRQETQYF
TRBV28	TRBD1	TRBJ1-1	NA	TGTGCCAGCGGACGGGGACAGCGAGGAACTGAAGCTTTCTTT	CASGRGQRGTEAFF
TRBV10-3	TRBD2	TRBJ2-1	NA	TGTGCCATCAGTGAGGTAGCGGGCCCCAATGAGCAGTTCTTC	CAISEVAGPNEQFF
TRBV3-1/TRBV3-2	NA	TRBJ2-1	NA	TGTGCCAGCAGCCAAGGCCTCGGGGGTTCCACAGACAATGAGCAGTTCTTC	CASSQGLGGSTDNEQFF
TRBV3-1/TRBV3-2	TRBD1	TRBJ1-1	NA	TGTGCCAGCAGCAAGACAGGGGGCATCACTGAAGCTTTCTTT	CASSKTGGITEAFF
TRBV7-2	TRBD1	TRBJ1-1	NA	TGTGCCAGCAGCTACGGGACAGTCCAAGGTGCTTTCTTT	CASSYGTVQGAFF
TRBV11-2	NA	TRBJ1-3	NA	TGTGCCAGCAGCCTCGCTCGGGGCTCTGGAAACACCATATATTTT	CASSLARGSGNTIYF
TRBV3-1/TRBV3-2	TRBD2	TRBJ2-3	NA	TGTGCCAGCAGCCCGGGACTAGCGGGGGGCACAGATACGCAGTATTTT	CASSPGLAGGTDTQYF
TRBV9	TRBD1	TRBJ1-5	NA	TGTGCCAGCAGCCCACAGGGGGATCAGCCCCAGCATTTT	CASSPQGDQPQHF
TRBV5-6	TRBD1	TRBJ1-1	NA	TGTGCCAGCAGCTTCACAGGGGACTTCGGAATGAACACTGAAGCTTTCTTT	CASSFTGDFGMNTEAFF
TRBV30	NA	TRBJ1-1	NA	TGTGCCTGGAGTGCCTCGAACACTGAAGCTTTCTTT	CAWSASNTEAFF
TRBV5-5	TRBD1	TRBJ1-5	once	TGTGCCAGCAGCTCGGTAAGACAGGGTAGCAATCAGCCCCAGCATTTT	CASSSVRQGSNQPQHF
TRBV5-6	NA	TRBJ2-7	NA	TGTGCCAGCAGCTTTGACAGGTTCAACGAGCAGTACTTC	CASSFDRFNEQYF
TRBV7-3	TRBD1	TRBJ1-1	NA	TGTGCCAGCAGCGCCGACAGGGTAGGAGACACTGAAGCTTTCTTT	CASSADRVGDTEAFF
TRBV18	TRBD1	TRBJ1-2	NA	TGTGCCAGCTCACACGACAGGGTAGTTGACTATGGCTACACCTTC	CASSHDRVVDYGYTF
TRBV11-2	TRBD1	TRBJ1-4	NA	TGTGCCAGCAGCTTAGCCGGGACAGGGTCTAATGAAAAACTGTTTTTT	CASSLAGTGSNEKLFF
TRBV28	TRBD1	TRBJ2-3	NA	TGTGCCAGCAGTTTAGGGACAGGGGGGGATACGCAGTATTTT	CASSLGTGGDTQYF
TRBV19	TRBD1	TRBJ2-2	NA	TGTGCCAGTAGTATTCGACAGGGGGCAACCGGGGAGCTGTTTTTT	CASSIRQGATGELFF
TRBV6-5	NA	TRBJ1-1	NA	TGTGCCAGCAGCCAGGGAGGCACTGAAGCTTTCTTT	CASSQGGTEAFF
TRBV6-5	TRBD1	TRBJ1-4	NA	TGTGCCAGCAGTTACACTCCGGGACAGGGTGAAAAACTGTTTTTT	CASSYTPGQGEKLFF
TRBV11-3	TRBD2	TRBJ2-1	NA	TGTGCCAGCAGCTTAGAGGAGCGGGGTGAGCAGTTCTTC	CASSLEERGEQFF
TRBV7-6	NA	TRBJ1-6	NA	TGTGCCAGCAGCTTAGAGGCGGTAGGCGTGAGCTCACCCCTCCACTTT	CASSLEAVGVSSPLHF
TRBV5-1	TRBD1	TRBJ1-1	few	TGCGCCAGCAGCTTGGCCCGACAGGGGCTCACTGAAGCTTTCTTT	CASSLARQGLTEAFF
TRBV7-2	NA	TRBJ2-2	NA	TGTGCCAGCAGCTTATTACAGGGAAACACCGGGGAGCTGTTTTTT	CASSLLQGNTGELFF
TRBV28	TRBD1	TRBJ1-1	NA	TGTGCCAGCACCACAGGGGGACGGAACACTGAAGCTTTCTTT	CASTTGGRNTEAFF
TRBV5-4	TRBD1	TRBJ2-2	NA	TGTGCCAGCAGCTTCGGGACAGGGGTTAACACCGGGGAGCTGTTTTTT	CASSFGTGVNTGELFF
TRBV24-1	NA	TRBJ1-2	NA	TGTGCCACCAGTGACCGGCGGGGGACCTATGGCTACACCTTC	CATSDRRGTYGYTF
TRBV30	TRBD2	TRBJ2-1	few	TGTGCCTGGCAAGCAGCGGGGGACCTCAATGAGCAGTTCTTC	CAWQAAGDLNEQFF
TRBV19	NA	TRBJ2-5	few	TGTGCCAGTAGTATAGGGAGGGGTCAAGAGACCCAGTACTTC	CASSIGRGQETQYF
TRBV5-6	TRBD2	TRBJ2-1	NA	TGTGCCAGCAGCACAGAATGGTGGGGACTAGCTACCTACAATGAGCAGTTCTTC	CASSTEWWGLATYNEQFF
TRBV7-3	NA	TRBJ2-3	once	TGTGCCAGCAGCTTAAACGTCCTAGACACAGATACGCAGTATTTT	CASSLNVLDTDTQYF